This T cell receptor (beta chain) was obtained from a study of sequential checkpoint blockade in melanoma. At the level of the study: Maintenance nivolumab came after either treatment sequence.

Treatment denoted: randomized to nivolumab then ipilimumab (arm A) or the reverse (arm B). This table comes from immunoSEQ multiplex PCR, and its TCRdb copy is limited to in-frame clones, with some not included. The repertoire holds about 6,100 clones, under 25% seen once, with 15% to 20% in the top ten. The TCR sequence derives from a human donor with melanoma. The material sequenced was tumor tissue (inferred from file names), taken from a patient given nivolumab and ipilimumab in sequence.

In DNA form, the CDR3 reads TGCGCCAGCAGCCAGCCCGAGCTAGCGGGGACAGATACGCAGTATTTT. Residues: CASSQPELAGTDTQYF. V usage is TRBV5-1 and J usage is TRBJ2-3; TRBD2 agrees at 9 bases. The CDR3 has 16 residues. V gave up 4 bases and J gave up 3 bases; unmatched junction bases: 9. Germline loops: CDR1 SGHRS, CDR2 YFSETQ. The full variable domain, rest sourced from reference TRBV5-1 and TRBJ2-3, is KAGVTQTPRYLIKTRGQQVTLSCSPISGHRSVSWYQQTPGQGLQFLFEYFSETQRNKGNFPGRFSGRQFSNSRSEMNVSTLELGDSALYLCASSQPELAGTDTQYFGPGTRLTVL.